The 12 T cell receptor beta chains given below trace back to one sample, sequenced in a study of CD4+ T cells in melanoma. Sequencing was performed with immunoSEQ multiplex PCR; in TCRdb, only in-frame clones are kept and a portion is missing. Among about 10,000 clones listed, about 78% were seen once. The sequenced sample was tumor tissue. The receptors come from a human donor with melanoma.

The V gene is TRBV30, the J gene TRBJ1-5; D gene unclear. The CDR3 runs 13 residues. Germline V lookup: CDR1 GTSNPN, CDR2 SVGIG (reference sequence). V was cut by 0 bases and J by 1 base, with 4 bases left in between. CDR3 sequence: CAWSVQSNQPQHF. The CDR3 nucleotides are TGTGCCTGGAGTGTACAGAGCAATCAGCCCCAGCATTTT. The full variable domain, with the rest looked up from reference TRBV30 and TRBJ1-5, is SQTIHQWPATLVQPVGSPLSLECTVEGTSNPNLYWYRQAAGRGLQLLFYSVGIGQISSEVPQNLSASRPQDRQFILSSKKLLLSDSGFYLCAWSVQSNQPQHFGDGTRLSIL.

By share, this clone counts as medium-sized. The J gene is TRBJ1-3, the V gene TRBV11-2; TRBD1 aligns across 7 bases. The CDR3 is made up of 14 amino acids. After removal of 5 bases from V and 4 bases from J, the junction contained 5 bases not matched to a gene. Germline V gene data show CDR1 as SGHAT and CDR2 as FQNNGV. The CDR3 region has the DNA TGTGCCAGCAGCCCGACAGGGACAGGAAACACCATATATTTT. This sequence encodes CASSPTGTGNTIYF.

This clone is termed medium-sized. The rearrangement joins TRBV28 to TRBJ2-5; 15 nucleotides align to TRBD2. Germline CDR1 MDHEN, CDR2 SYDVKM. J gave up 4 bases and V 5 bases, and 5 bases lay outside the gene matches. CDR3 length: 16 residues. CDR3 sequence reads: CASSRGLAGGRETQYF. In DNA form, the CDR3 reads TGTGCCAGCAGTCGTGGACTAGCGGGGGGGCGAGAGACCCAGTACTTC.

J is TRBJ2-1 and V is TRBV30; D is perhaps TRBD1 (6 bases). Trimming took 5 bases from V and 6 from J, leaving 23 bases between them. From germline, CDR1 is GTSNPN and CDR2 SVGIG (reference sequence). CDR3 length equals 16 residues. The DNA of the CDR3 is TGTGCCTGGGGCCTGGGGGTGAACAGGGATTTCAATGAGCAGTTCTTC. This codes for CAWGLGVNRDFNEQFF.

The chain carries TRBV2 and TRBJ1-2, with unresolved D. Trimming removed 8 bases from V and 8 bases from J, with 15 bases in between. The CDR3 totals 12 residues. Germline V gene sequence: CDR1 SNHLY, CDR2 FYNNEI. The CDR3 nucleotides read TGTGCCAGCGGCCACCGGGAAGGGGGCTACACCTTC. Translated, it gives CASGHREGGYTF.

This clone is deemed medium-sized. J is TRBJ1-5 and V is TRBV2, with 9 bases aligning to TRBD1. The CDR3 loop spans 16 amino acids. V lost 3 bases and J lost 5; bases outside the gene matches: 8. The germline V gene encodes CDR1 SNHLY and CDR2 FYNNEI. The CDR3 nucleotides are TGTGCCAGCAGTGAGGAGGGACAGGGCTCCGATCAGCCCCAGCATTTT. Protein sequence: CASSEEGQGSDQPQHF.

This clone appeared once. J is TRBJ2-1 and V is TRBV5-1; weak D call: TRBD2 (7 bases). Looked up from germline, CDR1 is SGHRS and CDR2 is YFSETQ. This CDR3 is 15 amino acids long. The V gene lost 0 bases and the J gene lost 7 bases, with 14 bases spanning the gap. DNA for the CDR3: TGCGCCAGCAGCTTGGCCGGAGGGGGGGCGAATGAGCAGTTCTTC. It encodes CASSLAGGGANEQFF.

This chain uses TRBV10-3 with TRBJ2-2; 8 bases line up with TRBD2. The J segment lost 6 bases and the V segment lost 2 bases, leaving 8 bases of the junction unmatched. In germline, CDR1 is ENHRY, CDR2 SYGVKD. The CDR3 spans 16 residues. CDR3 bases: TGTGCCATCAGTGAGATTCTCGGGGGGGCAGCCGGGGAGCTGTTTTTT. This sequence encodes CAISEILGGAAGELFF.

The CDR3 is CASSYDRGDGGELFF. In nucleotides, the CDR3 is TGTGCCAGCAGCTACGACAGGGGGGATGGCGGGGAGCTGTTTTTT. The V and J genes are TRBV7-3 and TRBJ2-2; 9 bases map to TRBD1. CDR1 is SGHTA, CDR2 FQGTGA, per germline. The CDR3 is made up of 15 amino acids. Unmatched junction bases numbered 7, after V lost 4 bases and J lost 7 bases.

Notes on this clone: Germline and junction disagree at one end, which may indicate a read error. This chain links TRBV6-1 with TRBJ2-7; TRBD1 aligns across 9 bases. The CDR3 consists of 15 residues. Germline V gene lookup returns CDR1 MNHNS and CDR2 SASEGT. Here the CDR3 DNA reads TGTGCCATCAGTGAGCCCGGGACAGGGACCTACGAGCAGTACTTC. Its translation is CAISEPGTGTYEQYF.

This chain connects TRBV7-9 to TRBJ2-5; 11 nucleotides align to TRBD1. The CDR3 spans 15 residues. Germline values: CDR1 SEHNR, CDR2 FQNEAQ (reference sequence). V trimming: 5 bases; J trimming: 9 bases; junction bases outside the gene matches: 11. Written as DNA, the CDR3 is TGTGCCAGCAGCGAAACCGGGACAGGGGGGCGTTCCCAGTACTTC. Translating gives CASSETGTGGRSQYF. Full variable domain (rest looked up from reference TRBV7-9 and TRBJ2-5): DTGVSQNPRHKITKRGQNVTFRCDPISEHNRLYWYRQTLGQGPEFLTYFQNEAQLEKSRLLSDRFSAERPKGSFSTLEIQRTEQGDSAMYLCASSETGTGGRSQYFGPGTRLLVL.

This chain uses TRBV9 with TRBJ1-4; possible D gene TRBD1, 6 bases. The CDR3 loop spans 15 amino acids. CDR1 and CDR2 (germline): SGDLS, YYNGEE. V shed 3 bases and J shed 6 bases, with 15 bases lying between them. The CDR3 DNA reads TGTGCCAGCAGCGGAAGGGGGGGCAAGGATGAAAAACTGTTTTTT. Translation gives CASSGRGGKDEKLFF.